The 32 T cell receptor beta chains given below trace back to one sample, sequenced in a study of shared clonotypes between healthy human individuals (dated by TCRdb to about 2020). Library creation used the immunoSEQ multiplex PCR assay. TCRdb retrieved this table from immuneACCESS and kept in-frame rearrangements only. Not all clones are present; in checked studies, unresolved V genes account for under half, and no reason is known for the remainder. Present in this sample are about 1.1 million clones, 77% of which were seen just once. The ten largest clones add up to approximately 0.95% of the sample. Sequencing used memory CD4+ T cells from PBMCs. The sample's cell subset or site label, decoded: CD45RA-negative fraction. The source of these receptors is a man between 18 and 35 years old in good health. Some clones in this sample may be carry-over from other donors' samples.

This clone was counted once. The CDR3 DNA reads as TGTGCCAGCAGGGAGACCTCCTACGAGCAGTACTTC. This translates into CASRETSYEQYF. V is TRBV28 and J is TRBJ2-7; D not resolved. CDR1 is MDHEN and CDR2 is SYDVKM in the germline V gene. V lost 6 bases and J 0 bases, leaving 6 bases between the germline ends. The CDR3 is 12 amino acids.

Points on this clone: At the DNA level, this CDR3 is encoded by other sequences in the same sample as well. V gene TRBV5-1 combines with J gene TRBJ2-3, with D tentatively TRBD2 (5 bases). V lost 4 bases and J lost 6, with 9 bases in between. The CDR3 has 12 residues. Per the germline V gene, CDR1 is SGHRS and CDR2 is YFSETQ. CDR3 loop: CASSPPGDTQYF. For the CDR3, the DNA is TGCGCCAGCAGCCCCCCGGGGGATACGCAGTATTTT.

This clone was recorded once. This rearrangement joins TRBV19 to TRBJ2-5, with 7 positions matching TRBD2. V shed 6 bases, J shed 5 bases, and the junction held 9 bases outside the gene matches. From germline, CDR1 is LNHDA and CDR2 SQIVND (reference sequence). CDR3 length: 14 residues. CDR3 DNA sequence: TGTGCCAGTAGGCACTCCGGGGGAGGGGAGACCCAGTACTTC. Residues: CASRHSGGGETQYF.

The CDR3 DNA reads as TGTGCCAGCAGCTTAGCGGCCGGCCCAGCCGATACGCAGTATTTT. Amino acid sequence: CASSLAAGPADTQYF. V is TRBV7-9 and J is TRBJ2-3, with D unclear. The CDR3 is 15 amino acids. V gave up 0 bases and J gave up 6 bases, with 13 bases separating them. Per germline, CDR1 SEHNR and CDR2 FQNEAQ (reference sequence). Filled out from reference TRBV7-9 and TRBJ2-3, the complete variable domain reads DTGVSQNPRHKITKRGQNVTFRCDPISEHNRLYWYRQTLGQGPEFLTYFQNEAQLEKSRLLSDRFSAERPKGSFSTLEIQRTEQGDSAMYLCASSLAAGPADTQYFGPGTRLTVL.

This clone has more than one count but fewer than ten. The chain is built from TRBV15 and TRBJ1-1; D is possibly TRBD1 (6 bases). V lost 6 bases and J lost 1, with 12 bases in between. This CDR3 contains 14 residues. Germline CDR1 LNHNV, CDR2 YYDKDF (reference sequence). In nucleotides, the CDR3 is TGTGCCACCAGAATTGACAGGCGGAACACTGAAGCTTTCTTT. Translating it yields CATRIDRRNTEAFF. Full variable domain (missing parts from reference TRBV15 and TRBJ1-1): DAMVIQNPRYQVTQFGKPVTLSCSQTLNHNVMYWYQQKSSQAPKLLFHYYDKDFNNEADTPDNFQSRRPNTSFCFLDIRSPGLGDTAMYLCATRIDRRNTEAFFGQGTRLTVV.

V and J are TRBV5-1 and TRBJ2-5; 8 bases align to TRBD1. V was clipped by 2 bases and J by 3 bases; unmatched bases: 6. The length of the CDR3 is 15 residues. In germline, CDR1 is SGHRS, CDR2 YFSETQ. The CDR3 loop reads CASSFTATGEETQYF. CDR3 DNA sequence: TGCGCCAGCAGCTTTACTGCGACAGGGGAAGAGACCCAGTACTTC. The variable domain in full, with the rest retrieved from reference TRBV5-1 and TRBJ2-5, is KAGVTQTPRYLIKTRGQQVTLSCSPISGHRSVSWYQQTPGQGLQFLFEYFSETQRNKGNFPGRFSGRQFSNSRSEMNVSTLELGDSALYLCASSFTATGEETQYFGPGTRLLVL.

This clone was found a few times. The rearrangement joins TRBV19 to TRBJ1-2; D is ambiguous. V dropped 6 bases and J dropped 7 bases, with 18 bases sitting between them. The CDR3 is 14 amino acids. Germline lookup yields CDR1 LNHDA and CDR2 SQIVND (reference sequence). The CDR3 region has the DNA TGTGCCAGTAGACCACAGCTTAATCCATCTGGCTACACCTTC. Residues: CASRPQLNPSGYTF.

The V call is TRBV4-1, the J call TRBJ2-3; 13 nucleotides line up with TRBD2. This CDR3 has 18 residues. CDR1 is MGHRA and CDR2 is YSYEKL in the germline V gene. The J segment lost 2 bases and the V segment lost 3 bases, leaving 8 bases of the junction unmatched. This CDR3 is CASSQGEGLAGNTDTQYF. CDR3 nucleotide sequence: TGCGCCAGCAGCCAGGGTGAGGGACTAGCGGGAAACACAGATACGCAGTATTTT.

The J gene is TRBJ2-4, the V gene TRBV4-1, with D tentatively TRBD1 (6 bases). This CDR3 contains 17 residues. Germline CDR1 is MGHRA and CDR2 is YSYEKL. V was shortened by 1 base and J by 6 bases, with 19 bases between the two germline ends. CDR3 in DNA: TGCGCCAGCAGCCAAGGGACAGCTCGGAGCCTGGTAAACATTCAGTACTTC. As protein: CASSQGTARSLVNIQYF.

This rearrangement joins TRBV7-2 to TRBJ1-1; D possibly corresponds to TRBD1 (5 bases). Germline values: CDR1 SGHTA, CDR2 FQGNSA. The V and J ends lost 5 bases and 0 bases respectively, with 16 bases between them. The CDR3 consists of 16 residues. The CDR3 loop reads CASSNDSPLMNTEAFF. For the CDR3, the DNA is TGTGCCAGCAGCAACGACAGCCCACTCATGAACACTGAAGCTTTCTTT.

This clone was seen more than once but under ten times. Other DNA sequences in the same sample also yield this CDR3. This chain links TRBV28 with TRBJ1-2; D unresolved. Germline V gene sequence: CDR1 MDHEN, CDR2 SYDVKM. The V end was cut by 2 bases, the J end by 4 bases, with 5 bases between. The CDR3 is 12 residues long. The CDR3 is CASSLDTYGYTF. CDR3 nucleotides: TGTGCCAGCAGTTTAGATACCTATGGCTACACCTTC.

In the case of this clone: Other DNA sequences within the sample encode an identical CDR3. The genes are TRBV27 and TRBJ1-1; 10 bases map to TRBD1. CDR1 and CDR2 (germline): MNHEY, SMNVEV (reference sequence). Losses at the gene ends were 5 bases for V and 4 bases for J; bases not matched to a gene: 7. This CDR3 is built from 15 residues. In DNA, the CDR3 is TGTGCCAGCAGTCCTTTAAGGGACAGGGGCACTGAAGCTTTCTTT. Translation: CASSPLRDRGTEAFF.

The chain couples TRBV5-8 to TRBJ2-7; 9 nucleotides agree with TRBD1. V gave up 4 bases and J gave up 0 bases; unmatched junction bases: 8. Germline loops: CDR1 SGHTS, CDR2 YDEGEE. The CDR3 is made up of 16 amino acids. The CDR3 sequence: CASSRTQGATSYEQYF. CDR3 nucleotide sequence: TGTGCCAGCAGCCGTACACAGGGGGCAACCTCCTACGAGCAGTACTTC.

A remark on this clone: The sample has other DNA sequences that encode this CDR3 too. The chain carries TRBV5-1 and TRBJ2-7; D is ambiguous. V gave up 0 bases and J gave up 1 base, with 8 bases separating them. Germline V lookup: CDR1 SGHRS, CDR2 YFSETQ. The CDR3 has 14 residues. The DNA for the CDR3 is TGCGCCAGCAGCTTGGACGGCGGTTCCTACGAGCAGTACTTC. It specifies CASSLDGGSYEQYF.

V is TRBV4-1 and J is TRBJ1-2; unclear D gene. The CDR3 extends over 13 amino acids. Trimming pared 0 bases from V and 5 bases from J, leaving 7 bases between. CDR1 MGHRA and CDR2 YSYEKL come from the germline V gene. The CDR3, as DNA: TGCGCCAGCAGCCAAGATAGCGTTTATGGCTACACCTTC. Protein sequence: CASSQDSVYGYTF.

The chain carries TRBV7-2 and TRBJ1-2, with 9 bases identical to TRBD1. The CDR3 length is 15 residues. Germline loops: CDR1 SGHTA, CDR2 FQGNSA. V lost 5 bases to trimming and J lost 4 bases; unmatched junction nucleotides: 8. The DNA of the CDR3 is TGTGCCAGCAGCCCCTCCGGGACAGGGACCTATGGCTACACCTTC. Its protein product is CASSPSGTGTYGYTF.

This rearrangement joins TRBV5-4 to TRBJ1-4; D uncertain. CDR1 and CDR2 (germline): SGHNT, YYREEE (reference sequence). The V end lost 5 bases, the J end lost 3 bases, and 11 bases lay between the germline ends. The length of the CDR3 is 14 residues. The CDR3 is CASRAMEANEKLFF. For the CDR3, the DNA is TGTGCCAGCAGAGCCATGGAGGCTAATGAAAAACTGTTTTTT. Drawing the rest from reference TRBV5-4 and TRBJ1-4, the complete variable domain is ETGVTQSPTHLIKTRGQQVTLRCSSQSGHNTVSWYQQALGQGPQFIFQYYREEENGRGNFPPRFSGLQFPNYSSELNVNALELDDSALYLCASRAMEANEKLFFGSGTQLSVL.

The J gene is TRBJ1-5, the V gene TRBV2; unclear D gene. The germline V gene encodes CDR1 SNHLY and CDR2 FYNNEI. Trimming took 6 bases from V and 0 from J, leaving 18 bases between them. This CDR3 has 17 amino acids. In DNA form, the CDR3 reads TGTGCCAGCAGATCCATAAGGGCCAGTTCTAGCAATCAGCCCCAGCATTTT. Its protein is CASRSIRASSSNQPQHF.

This clone has more than one count but fewer than ten. The chain combines TRBV11-3 with TRBJ1-5; D is ambiguous. Germline V lookup: CDR1 SGHNT, CDR2 YENEEA. The CDR3 has 14 amino acids. The V and J ends lost 5 bases and 3 bases respectively, with 11 bases between them. CDR3 amino acids: CASSRGRVNQPQHF. Here the CDR3 DNA reads TGTGCCAGCAGCAGAGGACGGGTCAATCAGCCCCAGCATTTT.

On this clone: Other DNA sequences in this specimen translate into the identical CDR3. The chain links TRBV6-1 to TRBJ1-5, with D maybe TRBD1 (6 bases). The V end was cut by 6 bases, the J end by 3 bases, with 12 bases between. Germline CDR1 is MNHNS and CDR2 is SASEGT. The CDR3 totals 14 residues. The DNA for the CDR3 is TGTGCCAGCAGCGTAACAGGGAACAATCAGCCCCAGCATTTT. It codes for CASSVTGNNQPQHF.

The V call is TRBV5-1, the J call TRBJ1-2, with D possibly TRBD1 on 6 matching bases. The CDR3 extends over 13 amino acids. Germline V gene lookup returns CDR1 SGHRS and CDR2 YFSETQ. V lost 5 bases and J 4 bases, leaving 12 bases between the germline ends. The CDR3 DNA reads as TGCGCCAGCAGGGACAGCGAGTCCTATGGCTACACCTTC. Encoded protein: CASRDSESYGYTF.

The chain's CDR3 is CASLQGTGNTIYF. Here the CDR3 DNA reads TGTGCCAGCTTACAGGGGACAGGAAACACCATATATTTT. The rearrangement joins TRBV18 to TRBJ1-3; TRBD1 matches at 7 bases. Trimming at V came to 7 bases and at J to 4 bases, leaving 4 bases not matched to a gene. Germline V gene sequence: CDR1 KGHSH, CDR2 LQKENI. CDR3 size: 13 residues.

V usage is TRBV7-9 and J usage is TRBJ1-1, with a tentative D call TRBD1 (6 bases). This CDR3 contains 15 residues. From germline, CDR1 is SEHNR and CDR2 FQNEAQ (reference sequence). The V end lost 2 bases, the J end lost 3 bases, and 13 bases lay between the germline ends. This chain's CDR3 is CASSLTGGGDTEAFF. The DNA for the CDR3 is TGTGCCAGCAGCTTAACTGGAGGGGGGGACACTGAAGCTTTCTTT.

This chain uses TRBV2 with TRBJ2-7, with D hard to call. Germline loops: CDR1 SNHLY, CDR2 FYNNEI. The CDR3 has 13 residues. Trimming left V 3 bases short and J 3 bases short, with 9 bases between. CDR3 loop: CASSEWGIYEQYF. DNA of the CDR3: TGTGCCAGCAGTGAGTGGGGAATCTACGAGCAGTACTTC.

The chain combines TRBV30 with TRBJ2-3; no clear D. CDR1 and CDR2 from the germline V gene are GTSNPN and SVGIG (reference sequence). V lost 6 bases and J lost 3, with 4 bases in between. The length of the CDR3 is 10 residues. Here the CDR3 DNA reads TGTGCCTGCGCGACAGATACGCAGTATTTT. It codes for CACATDTQYF. The complete variable domain, with remaining parts taken from reference TRBV30 and TRBJ2-3, reads SQTIHQWPATLVQPVGSPLSLECTVEGTSNPNLYWYRQAAGRGLQLLFYSVGIGQISSEVPQNLSASRPQDRQFILSSKKLLLSDSGFYLCACATDTQYFGPGTRLTVL.

On this clone: Other nucleotide sequences in the sample specify the same CDR3. The chain joins TRBV5-1 to TRBJ2-7; TRBD2 is a possible D gene (6 bases). CDR1 is SGHRS, CDR2 YFSETQ, per germline. The length of the CDR3 is 12 residues. V was cut by 1 base and J by 5 bases, with 7 bases left in between. The CDR3 nucleotides read TGCGCCAGCAGCTTGCCTAGCGACGAGCAGTACTTC. This gives the protein CASSLPSDEQYF.

The rearrangement links TRBV11-3 to TRBJ2-7; D possibly corresponds to TRBD2 (6 bases). This CDR3 is built from 15 residues. The V end lost 5 bases, the J end lost 6 bases, and 20 bases lay between the germline ends. From germline, CDR1 is SGHNT and CDR2 YENEEA. DNA for the CDR3: TGTGCCAGCAGCCCGGCGGGGCACCTCTCGTCCGAGCAGTACTTC. This sequence encodes CASSPAGHLSSEQYF.

V gene TRBV9 combines with J gene TRBJ2-7; 9 bases are a match to TRBD2. The germline CDR1 and CDR2 sequences are SGDLS and YYNGEE. The V and J ends lost 2 bases and 1 base, in that order; junction bases with no gene match: 1. The CDR3 sequence is 14 residues long. CDR3 sequence reads: CASSVGLASYEQYF. DNA of the CDR3: TGTGCCAGCAGCGTTGGACTAGCGTCCTACGAGCAGTACTTC.

This chain links TRBV28 with TRBJ2-7; possible D gene TRBD1, 7 bases. Germline CDR1 reads MDHEN; CDR2 reads SYDVKM. The length of the CDR3 is 15 residues. Deletions cut 2 bases from V and 2 bases from J, with 13 bases between. This CDR3 is CASSLGGTVAYEQYF. CDR3 coding DNA: TGTGCCAGCAGTTTAGGAGGGACAGTTGCCTACGAGCAGTACTTC.

The rearrangement uses TRBV5-4 and TRBJ2-1, with 7 bases lining up with TRBD1. Germline loops: CDR1 SGHNT, CDR2 YYREEE (reference sequence). The CDR3 covers 16 residues. After removal of 4 bases from V and 0 bases from J, the junction contained 7 bases not matched to a gene. The CDR3 DNA reads as TGTGCCAGCAGCCCCGGACAGGCGAGCTCCTACAATGAGCAGTTCTTC. It translates to CASSPGQASSYNEQFF.

This clone showed up just once. This likely traces to a read error, being one base from a far larger clone. The genes are TRBV6-6 and TRBJ1-1; 9 bases are shared with TRBD1. The CDR3 loop spans 13 amino acids. The trim removed 5 bases at V and 4 bases at J, leaving 2 bases unmatched. Germline loops: CDR1 MNHNY, CDR2 SVGAGI (reference sequence). The CDR3 region is CASSVDRGTEAFF. The CDR3 DNA reads TGTGCCAGCAGTGTGGACAGGGGCACTGAAGCTTTCTTT.

This clone was seen ten or more times. The chain carries TRBV5-8 and TRBJ2-3, with 13 bases lining up with TRBD2. Germline CDR1 and CDR2: SGHTS and YDEGEE. This CDR3 contains 18 residues. V lost 0 bases and J lost 2; bases outside the gene matches: 6. The CDR3 DNA is TGTGCCAGCAGCTTGGTTCGACTAGCGGGAGGATCCACAGATACGCAGTATTTT. Protein sequence: CASSLVRLAGGSTDTQYF. Variable domain in full (rest from reference TRBV5-8 and TRBJ2-3): EAGVTQSPTHLIKTRGQQATLRCSPISGHTSVYWYQQALGLGLQFLLWYDEGEERNRGNFPPRFSGRQFPNYSSELNVNALELEDSALYLCASSLVRLAGGSTDTQYFGPGTRLTVL.